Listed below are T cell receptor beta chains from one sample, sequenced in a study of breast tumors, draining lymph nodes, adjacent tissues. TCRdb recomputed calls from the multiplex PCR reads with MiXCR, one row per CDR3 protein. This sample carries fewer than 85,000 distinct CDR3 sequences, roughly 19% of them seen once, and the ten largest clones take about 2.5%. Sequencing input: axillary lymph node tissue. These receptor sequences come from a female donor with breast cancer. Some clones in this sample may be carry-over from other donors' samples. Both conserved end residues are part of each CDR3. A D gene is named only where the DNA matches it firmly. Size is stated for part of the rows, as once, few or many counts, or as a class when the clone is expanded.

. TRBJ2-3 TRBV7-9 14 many CARGDSVGGDTQYF TGTGCCAGAGGGGACTCTGTCGGAGGGGATACGCAGTATTTT
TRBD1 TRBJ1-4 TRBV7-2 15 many CASSLEGGGREKLFF TGTGCCAGCAGCTTAGAGGGAGGGGGCAGAGAAAAACTGTTTTTT
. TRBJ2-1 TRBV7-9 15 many CASSSTGSRDNEQFF TGTGCCAGCAGCTCTACAGGCAGCCGGGATAATGAGCAGTTCTTC
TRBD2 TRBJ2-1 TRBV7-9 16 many CASSSLAGGSYNEQFF TGTGCCAGCAGCTCCTTAGCGGGAGGATCCTACAATGAGCAGTTCTTC
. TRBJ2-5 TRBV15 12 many CATSSFPETQYF TGTGCCACCAGCAGTTTTCCAGAGACCCAGTACTTC
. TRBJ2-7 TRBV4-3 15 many CASSQGVGSSYEQYF TGCGCCAGCAGCCAAGGAGTCGGCAGTTCCTACGAGCAGTACTTC
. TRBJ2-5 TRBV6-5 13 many CASSYDRGETQYF TGTGCCAGCAGTTACGATAGGGGAGAGACCCAGTACTTC
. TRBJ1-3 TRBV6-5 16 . CASSYFGTSAGNTIYF TGTGCCAGCAGTTATTTTGGTACCTCCGCTGGAAACACCATATATTTT
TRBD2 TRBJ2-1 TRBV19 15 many CASSIVGTTDNEQFF TGTGCCAGTAGTATAGTCGGGACTACAGACAATGAGCAGTTCTTC
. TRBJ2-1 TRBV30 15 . CAWSVQGGTYNEQFF TGTGCCTGGAGTGTACAGGGAGGGACCTACAATGAGCAGTTCTTC
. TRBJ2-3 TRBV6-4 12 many CASSDRTDTQYF TGTGCCAGCAGTGACAGGACAGATACGCAGTATTTT
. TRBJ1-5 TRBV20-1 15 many CSADFGQYSNQPQHF TGCAGTGCCGATTTTGGACAGTATAGCAATCAGCCCCAGCATTTT
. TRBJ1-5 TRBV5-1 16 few CASSLGGGSANQPQHF TGCGCCAGCAGCTTGGGCGGGGGAAGCGCGAATCAGCCCCAGCATTTT
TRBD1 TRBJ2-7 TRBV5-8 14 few CASSSWDSYYEQYF TGTGCCAGCAGCTCCTGGGACAGCTATTACGAGCAGTACTTC
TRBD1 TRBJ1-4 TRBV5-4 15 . CASSPRGGGGGKLYF TGTGCCAGCAGCCCCCGGGGAGGGGGCGGTGGAAAACTGTATTTT
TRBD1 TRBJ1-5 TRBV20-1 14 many CSAPPTGPNQPQHF TGCAGTGCTCCCCCGACAGGGCCCAATCAGCCCCAGCATTTT
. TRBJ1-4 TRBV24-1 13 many CATSDWQGEKLFF TGTGCCACCAGTGATTGGCAGGGCGAAAAACTGTTTTTT
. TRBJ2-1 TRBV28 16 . CASSLYGSFTYNEQFF TGTGCCAGCAGTCTCTACGGGAGTTTCACCTACAATGAGCAGTTCTTC
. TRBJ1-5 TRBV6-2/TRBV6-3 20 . CASSPFVLGGTRGSNQPQHF TGTGCCAGCAGCCCCTTCGTTCTCGGGGGGACCCGAGGGAGCAATCAGCCCCAGCATTTT
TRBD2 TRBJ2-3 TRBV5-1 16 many CASSRGLAGAVDTQYF TGCGCCAGCAGCCGGGGACTAGCGGGAGCTGTAGATACGCAGTATTTT
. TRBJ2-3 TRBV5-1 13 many CASSLASGDTQYF TGCGCCAGCAGCTTGGCCTCCGGGGATACGCAGTATTTT
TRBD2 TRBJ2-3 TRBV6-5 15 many CASGGGGSGTDTQYF TGTGCCAGCGGCGGAGGCGGGAGCGGCACAGATACGCAGTATTTT
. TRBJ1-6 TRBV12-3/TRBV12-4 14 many CASIGGENNSPLHF TGTGCCAGCATAGGAGGGGAAAATAATTCACCCCTCCACTTT
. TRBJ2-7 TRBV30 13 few CAWSVGESYEQYF TGTGCCTGGAGTGTTGGGGAGAGCTACGAGCAGTACTTC
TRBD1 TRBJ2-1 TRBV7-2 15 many CASSREGTGYNEQFF TGTGCCAGCAGCCGAGAGGGGACAGGGTACAATGAGCAGTTCTTC
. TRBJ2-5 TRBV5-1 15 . CASGLAGTDNSGQYF TGCGCCAGCGGCTTGGCCGGGACGGACAACTCGGGGCAGTACTTC
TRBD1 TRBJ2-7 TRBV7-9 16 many CASSPRQGYMVYEQYF TGTGCCAGCAGCCCCCGACAGGGATACATGGTGTACGAGCAGTACTTC
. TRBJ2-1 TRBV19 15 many CASSSAVSSYNEQFF TGTGCCAGTAGTTCAGCGGTTAGCTCCTACAATGAGCAGTTCTTC
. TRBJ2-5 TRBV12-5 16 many CASGLFITGFQETQYF TGTGCTAGTGGTTTGTTTATTACAGGGTTCCAGGAGACCCAGTACTTC
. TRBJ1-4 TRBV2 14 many CASRDSSTNEKLFF TGTGCCAGCAGAGACAGCTCAACTAATGAAAAACTGTTTTTT
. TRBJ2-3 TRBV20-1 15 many CSARGGASLTDTQYF TGCAGTGCTAGAGGGGGAGCGAGCCTCACAGATACGCAGTATTTT
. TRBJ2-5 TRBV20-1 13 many CSASVENQETQYF TGCAGTGCTAGCGTCGAAAACCAAGAGACCCAGTACTTC
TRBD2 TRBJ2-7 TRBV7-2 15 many CASSLFGLAGEEQYF TGTGCCAGCAGCTTATTCGGACTAGCGGGAGAAGAGCAGTACTTC
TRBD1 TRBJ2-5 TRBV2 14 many CASSEAEGAETQYF TGTGCCAGCAGTGAAGCCGAGGGGGCAGAGACCCAGTACTTC
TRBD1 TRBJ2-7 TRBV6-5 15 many CASTYGRDSTYEQYF TGTGCCAGCACCTACGGCCGGGACAGCACCTACGAGCAGTACTTC
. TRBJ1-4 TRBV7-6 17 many CASSFNGRDATNEKLFF TGTGCCAGCAGCTTTAACGGCCGAGATGCAACTAATGAAAAACTGTTTTTT
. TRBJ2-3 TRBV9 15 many CASSARGPFTDTQYF TGTGCCAGCAGCGCCAGGGGCCCGTTCACAGATACGCAGTATTTT
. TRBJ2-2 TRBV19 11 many CASSVSGELFF TGTGCCAGTAGTGTTTCAGGGGAGCTGTTTTTT
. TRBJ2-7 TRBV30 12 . CAWGPSSYEQYF TGTGCCTGGGGCCCCAGCTCCTACGAGCAGTACTTC
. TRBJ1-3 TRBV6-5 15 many CASSYSTGSGNTIYF TGTGCCAGCAGTTACTCGACAGGCTCTGGAAACACCATATATTTT
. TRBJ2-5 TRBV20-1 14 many CSAIARPGVETQYF TGCAGTGCCATTGCAAGGCCTGGGGTGGAGACCCAGTACTTC
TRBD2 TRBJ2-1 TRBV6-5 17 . CASSLFPSSGPYNEQLF TGTGCCAGCAGCTTATTCCCGTCTAGCGGACCCTACAATGAGCAGCTCTTC
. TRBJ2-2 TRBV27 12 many CASSPLTGELFF TGTGCCAGCAGTCCCTTGACCGGGGAGCTGTTTTTT
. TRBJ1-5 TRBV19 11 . CDRPFPQPQHF TGTGACCGGCCTTTCCCACAGCCCCAGCATTTT
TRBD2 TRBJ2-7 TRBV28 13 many CASSFSGSYEQYF TGTGCCAGCAGTTTTAGCGGGAGCTACGAGCAGTACTTC
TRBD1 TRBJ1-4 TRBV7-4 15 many CASSSGWGQHEKLFF TGTGCCAGCAGCTCAGGTTGGGGACAGCATGAAAAACTGTTTTTT
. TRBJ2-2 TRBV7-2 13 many CASSPGFPGELFF TGTGCCAGCAGCCCAGGGTTCCCCGGGGAGCTGTTTTTT
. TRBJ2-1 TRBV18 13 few CASSPSAYNEQFF TGTGCCAGCTCACCAAGCGCCTACAATGAGCAGTTCTTC
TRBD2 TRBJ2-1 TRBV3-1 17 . CASSPPQVRTSEREQFF TGTGCCAGCAGCCCCCCTCAGGTGAGGACTAGCGAGAGGGAGCAGTTCTTC
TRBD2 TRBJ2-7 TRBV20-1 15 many CSPREAASGRVEQYF TGCAGCCCTAGGGAGGCGGCTAGCGGGCGAGTCGAGCAGTACTTC
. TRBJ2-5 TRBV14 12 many CASSQGGMTQYF TGTGCCAGCAGCCAAGGAGGGATGACCCAGTACTTC
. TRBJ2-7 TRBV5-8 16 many CASSLVGGGTSYEQYF TGTGCCAGCAGCTTGGTGGGAGGAGGGACTTCCTACGAGCAGTACTTC
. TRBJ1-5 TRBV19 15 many CASSPSQGRNQPQHF TGTGCCAGTAGTCCCTCACAGGGTCGGAATCAGCCCCAGCATTTT
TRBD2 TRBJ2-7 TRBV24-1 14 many CATRGRGTSDEQYF TGTGCCACCAGGGGTAGGGGGACTAGCGACGAGCAGTACTTC
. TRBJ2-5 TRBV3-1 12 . CASRGVGGTQYF TGTGCCAGCAGGGGGGTTGGGGGGACCCAGTACTTC
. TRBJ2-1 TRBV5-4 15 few CASTGEGWSYNEQFF TGTGCCAGCACAGGGGAGGGGTGGTCCTACAATGAGCAGTTCTTC
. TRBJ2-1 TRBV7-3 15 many CASSSDSVGLYEQFF TGTGCCAGCAGCTCAGACAGTGTTGGTTTGTATGAGCAGTTCTTC
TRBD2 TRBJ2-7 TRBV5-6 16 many CASSLGLAGVPYEQYF TGTGCCAGCAGCTTGGGACTAGCGGGAGTCCCCTACGAGCAGTACTTC
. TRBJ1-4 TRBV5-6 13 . CASSYSGLEKLFF TGTGCCAGCAGCTACTCAGGATTGGAAAAACTGTTTTTT
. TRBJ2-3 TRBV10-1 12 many CASSRATDTQYF TGCGCCAGCAGCCGAGCCACAGATACGCAGTATTTT